This entry lists 8 T cell receptor beta chains sequenced from one sample in a study of regulatory T cells in long-lasting Graves disease. Construction of the TCR beta libraries employed iRepertoire HTBI primers in conjunction with Arm-PCR of CDR3 regions. Each CDR3 protein is one row after TCRdb ran MiXCR on the multiplex PCR reads. The sample carries roughly 470,000 distinct CDR3 sequences, roughly 20% recorded once. Time point of the sample: persistent/refractory GD, antithyroid drugs over 5 years with positive TRAb. With RNA extracted from PBMCs as input, the TCR library was made. This material consisted of peripheral blood mononuclear cells (PBMCs), taken when the disease was refractory, from a patient treated with antithyroid drugs. These receptors all come from a female donor with Graves disease.

This clonotype was detected many times. This sequence joins TRBV28 and TRBJ1-2, with 8 bases aligning to TRBD1. The CDR3 totals 15 residues. Germline V CDR1 and CDR2: MDHEN, SYDVKM. With V trimmed by 4 bases and J by 6 bases, 10 bases remained unmatched. In DNA form, the CDR3 reads TGTGCCAGCAGTTCCTCCTGGGCAGGGGGCGATGGCTACACCTTC. Translation: CASSSSWAGGDGYTF.

This clonotype occurred a few times. At one of its ends the junction is not consistent with the germline gene, which may arise from a read error. The chain links TRBV19 to TRBJ1-5; tentative D call: TRBD1 (6 bases). The CDR3 length is 11 residues. In germline, CDR1 is LNHDA, CDR2 SQIVND (reference sequence). The CDR3 sequence is CASSIGQLQHF. CDR3 nucleotides: TGTGCCAGTAGTATTGGACAGCTCCAGCATTTT.

This clonotype was picked up a small number of times. This chain links TRBV30 with TRBJ2-6, with D possibly TRBD2 on 6 matching bases. CDR3 length: 18 residues. Germline V gene data show CDR1 as GTSNPN and CDR2 as SVGIG (reference sequence). Trimming pared 2 bases from V and 0 bases from J, leaving 17 bases between. CDR3 sequence: CAWSSPGAIPSGANVLTF. The CDR3 bases are TGTGCCTGGAGTTCCCCGGGAGCCATTCCCTCTGGGGCCAACGTCCTGACTTTC.

This clonotype has at least ten counts. This rearrangement joins TRBV12-3 or TRBV12-4 to TRBJ2-5; the D is unclear. The CDR3 length is 14 residues. V was pared by 7 bases and J by 4 bases, with 16 bases between. CDR3 sequence: CASTVYGWGETQYF. The CDR3 coding sequence is TGTGCCAGCACCGTCTACGGATGGGGAGAGACCCAGTACTTC.

This clonotype showed up many times. The J gene is TRBJ2-5, the V gene TRBV6-1; possibly TRBD1 or TRBD2 for D (5 bases each). V was pared by 6 bases and J by 6 bases, with 20 bases between. Germline V gene sequence: CDR1 MNHNS, CDR2 SASEGT. The CDR3 runs to 15 residues. DNA of the CDR3: TGTGCCAGCAGCTCCGGGACCCTGGACCCGAAGACCCAGTACTTC. It translates to CASSSGTLDPKTQYF.

J is TRBJ2-7 and V is TRBV20-1, with a weak D call TRBD1 (5 bases). CDR3 size: 15 residues. Trimming took 3 bases from V and 2 from J, leaving 17 bases between them. Germline values: CDR1 DFQATT, CDR2 SNEGSKA (reference sequence). CDR3 sequence: CSASTGFALAYEQYF. The CDR3 coding sequence is TGCAGTGCTAGCACAGGCTTTGCTTTGGCCTACGAGCAGTACTTC.

Remarks on this clonotype: A junction boundary mismatches the germline segment, possibly from a read error. V usage is TRBV9 and J usage is TRBJ2-5, with 7 bases lining up with TRBD1. The CDR3 length is 15 residues. CDR1 SGDLS and CDR2 YYNGEE come from the germline V gene. The CDR3, as DNA: TGTGCCAGCAGCGGAGGGGGCAGGACCCAAGGGACCCAGTACTTC. Its protein product is CASSGGGRTQGTQYF. Using reference TRBV9 and TRBJ2-5 for the parts outside the CDR3, the full variable domain is DSGVTQTPKHLITATGQRVTLRCSPRSGDLSVYWYQQSLDQGLQFLIQYYNGEERAKGNILERFSAQQFPDLHSELNLSSLELGDSALYFCASSGGGRTQGTQYFGPGTRLLVL.

This clonotype was found once. This chain uses TRBV5-1 with TRBJ2-7; 7 nucleotides match TRBD2. The V and J ends lost 7 bases and 2 bases, in that order; junction bases with no gene match: 6. The length of the CDR3 is 13 residues. Germline V gene data show CDR1 as SGHRS and CDR2 as YFSETQ. CDR3 sequence reads: CASAAGLAYEQYF. In DNA, the CDR3 is TGCGCCAGCGCAGCGGGGCTAGCCTACGAGCAGTACTTC. Together with reference TRBV5-1 and TRBJ2-7, the CDR3 gives the full variable domain: KAGVTQTPRYLIKTRGQQVTLSCSPISGHRSVSWYQQTPGQGLQFLFEYFSETQRNKGNFPGRFSGRQFSNSRSEMNVSTLELGDSALYLCASAAGLAYEQYFGPGTRLTVT.